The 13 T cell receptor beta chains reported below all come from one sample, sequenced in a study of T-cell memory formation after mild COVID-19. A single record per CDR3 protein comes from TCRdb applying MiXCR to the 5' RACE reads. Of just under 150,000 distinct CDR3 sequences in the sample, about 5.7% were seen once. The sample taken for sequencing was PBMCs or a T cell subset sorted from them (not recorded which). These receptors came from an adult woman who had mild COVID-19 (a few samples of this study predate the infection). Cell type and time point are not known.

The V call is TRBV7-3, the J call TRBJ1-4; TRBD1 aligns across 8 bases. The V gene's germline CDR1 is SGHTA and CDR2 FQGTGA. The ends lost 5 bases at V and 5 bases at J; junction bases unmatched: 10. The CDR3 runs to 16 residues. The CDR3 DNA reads TGTGCCAGCAGCCAGGGGGCTCGGGGGCCAAATGAAAAACTGTTTTTT. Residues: CASSQGARGPNEKLFF.

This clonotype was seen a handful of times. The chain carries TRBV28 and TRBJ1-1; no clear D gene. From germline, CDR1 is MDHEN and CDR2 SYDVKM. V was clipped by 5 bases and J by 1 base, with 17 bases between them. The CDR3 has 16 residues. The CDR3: CASSPYRAARNTEAFF. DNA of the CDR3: TGTGCCAGCAGTCCCTATAGGGCCGCTCGGAACACTGAAGCTTTCTTT.

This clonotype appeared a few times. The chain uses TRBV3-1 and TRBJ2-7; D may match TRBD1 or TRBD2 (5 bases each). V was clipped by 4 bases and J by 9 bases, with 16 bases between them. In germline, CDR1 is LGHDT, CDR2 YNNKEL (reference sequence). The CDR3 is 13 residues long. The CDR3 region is CASSLRDPHGQYF. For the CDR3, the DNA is TGTGCCAGCAGCCTTCGGGACCCTCACGGGCAGTACTTC.

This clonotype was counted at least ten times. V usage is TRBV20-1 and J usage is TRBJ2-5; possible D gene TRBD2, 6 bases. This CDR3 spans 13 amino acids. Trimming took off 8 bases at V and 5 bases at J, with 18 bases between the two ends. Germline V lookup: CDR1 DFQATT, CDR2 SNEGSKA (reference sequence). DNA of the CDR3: TGCAGTATAGGTAGCGGTGAAAAGGAGACCCAGTACTTC. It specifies CSIGSGEKETQYF.

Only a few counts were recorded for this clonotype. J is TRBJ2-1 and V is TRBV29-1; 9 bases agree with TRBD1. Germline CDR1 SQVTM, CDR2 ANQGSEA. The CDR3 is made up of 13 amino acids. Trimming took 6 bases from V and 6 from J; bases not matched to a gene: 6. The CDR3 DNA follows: TGCAGCGTGGGTAGGGGACAGGGCAATGAGCAGTTCTTC. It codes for CSVGRGQGNEQFF.

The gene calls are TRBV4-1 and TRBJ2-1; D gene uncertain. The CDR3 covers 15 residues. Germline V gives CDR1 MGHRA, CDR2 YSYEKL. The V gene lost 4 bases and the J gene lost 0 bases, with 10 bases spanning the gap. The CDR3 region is CASSRDFNSYNEQFF. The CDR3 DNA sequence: TGCGCCAGCAGCCGCGACTTTAACTCCTACAATGAGCAGTTCTTC.

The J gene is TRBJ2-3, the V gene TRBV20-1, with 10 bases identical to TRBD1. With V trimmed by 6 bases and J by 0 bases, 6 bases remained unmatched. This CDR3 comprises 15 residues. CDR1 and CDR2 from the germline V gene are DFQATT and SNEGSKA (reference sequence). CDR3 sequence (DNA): TGCAGTGCGAACCGGGACAGGGGTAGCACAGATACGCAGTATTTT. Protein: CSANRDRGSTDTQYF.

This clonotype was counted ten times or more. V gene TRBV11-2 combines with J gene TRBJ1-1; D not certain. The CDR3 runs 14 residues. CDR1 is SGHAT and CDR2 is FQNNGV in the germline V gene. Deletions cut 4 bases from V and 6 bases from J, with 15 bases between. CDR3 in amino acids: CASSSDTRRAEAFF. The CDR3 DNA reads TGTGCCAGCAGCTCCGACACCCGAAGAGCTGAAGCTTTCTTT.

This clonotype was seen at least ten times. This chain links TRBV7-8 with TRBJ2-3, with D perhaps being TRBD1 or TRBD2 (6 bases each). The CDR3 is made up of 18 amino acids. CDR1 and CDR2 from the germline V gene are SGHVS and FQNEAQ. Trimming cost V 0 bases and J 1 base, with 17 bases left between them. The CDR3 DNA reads TGTGCCAGCAGCTTAGCGCGGGACGCCCAGGGGCGCACAGATACGCAGTATTTT. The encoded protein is CASSLARDAQGRTDTQYF.

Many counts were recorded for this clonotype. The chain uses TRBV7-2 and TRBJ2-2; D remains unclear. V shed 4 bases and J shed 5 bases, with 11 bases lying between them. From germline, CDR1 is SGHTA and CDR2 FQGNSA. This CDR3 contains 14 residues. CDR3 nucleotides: TGTGCCAGCAGCTCCCGGATAGATACCGGGGAGCTGTTTTTT. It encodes CASSSRIDTGELFF.

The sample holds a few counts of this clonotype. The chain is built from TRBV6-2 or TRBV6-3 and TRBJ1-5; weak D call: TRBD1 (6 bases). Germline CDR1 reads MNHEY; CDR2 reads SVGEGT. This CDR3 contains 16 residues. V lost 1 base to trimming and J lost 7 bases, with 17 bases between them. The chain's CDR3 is CASSYWDTWESQPQHF. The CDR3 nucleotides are TGTGCCAGCAGTTACTGGGACACCTGGGAGAGCCAGCCCCAGCATTTT.

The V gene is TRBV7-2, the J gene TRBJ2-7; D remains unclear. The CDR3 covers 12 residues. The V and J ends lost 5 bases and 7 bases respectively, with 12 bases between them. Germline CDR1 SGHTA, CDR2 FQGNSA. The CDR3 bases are TGTGCCAGCAGCCCCGCCTGGAAGGAGCAGTACTTC. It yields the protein CASSPAWKEQYF.

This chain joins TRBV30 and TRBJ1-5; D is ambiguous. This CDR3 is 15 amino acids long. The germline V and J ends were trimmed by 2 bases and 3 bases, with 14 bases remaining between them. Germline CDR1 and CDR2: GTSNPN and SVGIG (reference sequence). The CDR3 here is CAWSRSGLNNQPQHF. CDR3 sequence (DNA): TGTGCCTGGAGTAGATCCGGACTGAACAATCAGCCCCAGCATTTT.